The entry that follows covers one TCR beta chain sequence. Antigen unknown. The data were taken from a study of shared clonotypes between healthy human individuals. General study findings and limits: Non-shared clonotypes had lower generation probabilities than those shared by all four donors.

Trimming pared 3 bases from V and 0 bases from J, leaving 17 bases between. CDR1 GTSNPN and CDR2 SVGIG come from the germline V gene (reference sequence). The CDR3 covers 16 residues. Genomic DNA from each subset was divided evenly over several immunoSEQ plates. Measured with immunoSEQ multiplex PCR; TCRdb has only the in-frame clones, and not every one. The repertoire includes 300,000 to 350,000 clones, about 70% of them detected once, and 10% sits in the top ten. The sequenced sample consisted of memory CD4+ T cells sorted from blood. The subset was: CD45RA-negative fraction. The TCR sequence derives from a man aged 25 to 40 in good health. The rearrangement links TRBV30 to TRBJ1-2; tentative D call: TRBD1 (6 bases). In nucleotides, the CDR3 is TGTGCCTGGAGACCACAGGGTAGGGGAGCTAACTATGGCTACACCTTC. Translation gives CAWRPQGRGANYGYTF.